This TCR beta chain was captured in a study of cytomegalovirus exposure and HLA in healthy donors (dated by TCRdb to about 2017). Study-level background: According to an earlier analysis of 450 to 650 of the donors, about 179 million T cells yielded 117 million unique TCR beta sequences and less than 300 Gb of sequence data. An early release covering about 600 HLA-typed donors comprised approximately 290 gigabases of sequencing data and 85 million or so unique TCR sequences. Of the 350 to 450 genotyped donors, 65% to 90% fell in the genetic ancestry cluster associated with self-reported Caucasian donors. The study aimed to test whether cataloging public T cell receptors could reveal signatures of past pathogen exposure. The T cell repertoires of several hundred subjects were profiled by immunosequencing and related to cytomegalovirus serostatus. A separate validation cohort of some 130 different subjects was used in addition to the approximately 700-subject first cohort. To predict cytomegalovirus infection status, the study combined high-throughput TCR immunosequencing, statistical association of individual TCRs with disease status, and machine learning. In a later analysis, previously published TCR beta repertoires from some 640 donors were re-analyzed and high-resolution HLA genotyping was added so that TCR occurrence patterns could be studied. Rather than using new phenotypic data, the later analysis identified candidate immune exposures from TCR beta sequences and from how often those sequences occurred across donors. An earlier analysis of 587 of the donors used high-throughput TCR beta sequencing to judge whether each TCR beta V gene segment behaved as functional or pseudogenic. Donor age, sex, ethnicity and CMV serostatus were collected together with the repertoire data. In a later genetic analysis, genome-wide SNP genotypes for about three fifths of the roughly 670 donors were used, and that subset was treated as a discovery cohort. Every discovery cohort repertoire had been produced on one sequencing platform. HLA typing covered class I and class II loci at four-digit resolution. The number of typed donors differed by locus: roughly 620-630 for A, B, C, DRB1 and DQB1; 500 to 550 for DQA1; over 600 for DPA1; and around 490 for DPB1. About 5 DR-DQ haplotypes were handled as single units for association and clustering, since linkage in the cohort was strong. Among over 350 genotyped donors of the cohort, an average of roughly 240,000 unique TCR beta nucleotide sequences were sequenced per donor, roughly a sixth of them non-productive. Overall study results and their limits: In a later genetic analysis, fewer N-insertions in productive TCRs were reported among donors in an Asian-associated ancestry cluster than the approximately 670-donor mean. A few of the identified cytomegalovirus-associated TCR beta chains were confirmed in vitro to be specific for cytomegalovirus antigens. Some IMGT-functional V segments, including TRBV6-2 and TRBV6-3, could not be distinguished by the 87-base-pair reads and were therefore excluded. Immune exposure information for the cohort was limited to CMV serostatus. In both the original and validation cohorts, the classifier was reported to diagnose cytomegalovirus status with high specificity and sensitivity. In a later analysis, HLA-associated TCR beta chains were found to be more clonally expanded and to have lower generation probabilities than equally common non-associated chains. In an earlier analysis of fewer than 750 of the donors, most TCR beta V segments were observed in productive rearrangements about 90% or about 30% of the time, broadly matching IMGT annotations. A further reported finding was that TCR beta sequences accurately predicted the HLA-A and HLA-B alleles for most subjects in the first cohort. The sequencing pipeline was judged likely to have produced a cluster of highly shared sequence variants as a technical artifact. Linkage disequilibrium might explain the correlated functional status among segregating V segments, but an unknown experimental factor could not be excluded. Presence/absence analyses assumed roughly uniform sequencing depth across donors, an assumption that may not hold. The cohort was sequenced for TCR beta chains only, and without alpha or paired-chain data the features that could be detected were limited. The authors suggested that the approach could potentially be generalized to other disease states and immunological phenotypes. In a later analysis, the rate of TCR association differed among HLA loci, with DRB1 alleles having the most associated TCRs and HLA-C alleles having the fewest. At a false discovery rate of 0.05, a later analysis linked under 20,000 TCR beta sequences to specific HLA alleles. Most CMV-associated TCR beta chains appeared to be HLA-restricted in a later analysis, and the HLA associations seemed to be driven largely by CMV exposure. Strong co-occurrence of HLA alleles, especially DR and DQ, made assigning TCR associations to individual alleles difficult. In the study, 164 TCR beta chains were listed as associated with cytomegalovirus. HLA typing was unavailable for some donors at each locus, so association tests used only the typed subset. In a later genetic analysis, a missense DCLRE1C variant was associated with V-gene and J-gene trimming of TCR beta chains, and the association was replicated in an independent cohort. A later analysis reported that several top co-occurrence clusters appeared linked to parvovirus B19, influenza, CMV and Epstein-Barr virus. The earlier analysis of 587 of the donors excluded 15 to 20 rarely observed V segments, including chromosome 9 orphons, because counts were too low. Most TCR sequences were observed very rarely across donors, whereas some public TCRs were present in many individuals.

A remark on this clone: The clone's antigen remains unknown. Within one base of it there is no much larger clone, and no base qualities were kept.

The cohort comprised 550 to 700 healthy bone marrow donors. At the time of sampling, all cohort members were nominally healthy, though unrecorded immune exposures were likely present. The donor tested CMV seronegative, placing the donor among the 350 to 400 seronegative members of the cohort. Every donor gave a peripheral blood sample, and the peripheral blood mononuclear cells from that sample were used for TCR beta sequencing. Genomic DNA extraction from the blood cell samples was performed with the Qiagen DNeasy Blood Extraction Kit. The CDR3 starts with the cysteine, ends with the phenylalanine, and has 12 residues. The CDR3 DNA has 36 bases and is translated from base 1. CDR1 and CDR2 were assigned from the germline V gene (reference sequence) as SEHNR and FQNEAQ. V sheds 5 bases and J sheds 7 bases, leaving 12 bases between their ends. The library was generated by the immunoSEQ multiplex PCR assay. The multiplex PCR relied on a mix of 60 forward primers for TCR Vbeta segments and 13 reverse primers for TCR Jbeta segments. The CDR3 region of rearranged TCR beta genes was amplified from genomic DNA by a multiplex PCR assay. The amplified TCR beta libraries were sequenced on the Illumina HiSeq System as 87-base-pair reads. In the authors' own workflow: A later analysis counted about 82 million unique TCR beta chains across the 650 to 700 repertoires, and some 11 million of these chains were shared by at least two donors. To remove PCR and sequencing errors, raw reads were error-corrected and collapsed into unique sequences using a nearest-neighbor algorithm that merged closely related sequences. CDR3 sequences were aligned to IMGT reference sequences to assign V, D and J gene segments. For a sequence to be retained, a match of at least six nucleotides to both a V gene segment and a J gene segment was required. Rearrangements were classified as productive when the CDR3 lacked stop codons and remained in frame with V and J, and all other rearrangements were classified as non-productive. CDR3 was defined according to IMGT convention as the region running from the second conserved V-encoded cysteine to the conserved J-encoded phenylalanine. The earlier analysis of 500 to 750 of the donors excluded any sequence lacking an unambiguous match to a single V gene segment. In an earlier analysis of some 590 of the donors, a V segment was called functional when productive rearrangements were above 56.7%, and segregating when the standard deviation between donors exceeded 5%. A statistical classification framework was built to diagnose cytomegalovirus status from the catalog of TCR beta chain sequences. In a later analysis, TCR nucleotide sequences were compared against IMGT/GENE-DB human TR gene sequences so that V and J genes could be assigned. A later analysis assigned CDR3 sequences and most-parsimonious VDJ recombination scenarios with the TCRdist pipeline. In a later analysis, each TCR beta chain was defined by its CDR3 amino acid sequence together with its V-gene family, and reads without a unique V-gene family were excluded. A later analysis removed several hundred highly shared, low-generation-probability nucleotide sequences to deal with suspected cross-contamination and a sequencing artifact. For each public chain, a later analysis derived a clonal expansion index from normalized ranks of inferred template counts within each repertoire. A later analysis computed generation probabilities with a VDJ recombination model fitted to out-of-frame rearrangements, and checked the results against IGoR. In a later analysis, TCR-TCR, TCR-HLA and TCR-CMV co-occurrence was scored with hypergeometric tests, and a repertoire-size bias correction was applied to TCR pairs. To estimate false discovery rates, a later analysis permuted the HLA or CMV assignments 20 times. A later analysis grouped co-occurring TCRs with DBSCAN, adding TCRdist sequence similarity when clustering within HLA-allele-positive subsets. For co-occurrence clustering, repertoires with fewer than 30,000 or more than 120,000 public chains were excluded, along with roughly 5 repertoires with anomalous nucleotide sharing. The table was pulled from immuneACCESS by TCRdb, which kept in-frame rearrangements only. Such tables lose some clones; where checked, under half of the loss comes from unresolved V genes, and the rest has no known cause. The V and J calls and clone size are taken from that table; D and trimming were inferred from the DNA. The sample includes about 150,000 clones, with roughly 85% observed a single time. The ten most abundant clones make up about 1.5% of the sample.

Material: PBMCs. This receptor was obtained from a man aged 35 to 55 in good health and CMV-seronegative. In this chain, TRBV7-9 is recombined with TRBJ2-7, with a tentative D gene TRBD2 over 6 matching bases. The DNA sequence is given as TGTGCCAGCAGCCCGGGGGATGTGGAGCAGTACTTC. Its translation is CASSPGDVEQYF.